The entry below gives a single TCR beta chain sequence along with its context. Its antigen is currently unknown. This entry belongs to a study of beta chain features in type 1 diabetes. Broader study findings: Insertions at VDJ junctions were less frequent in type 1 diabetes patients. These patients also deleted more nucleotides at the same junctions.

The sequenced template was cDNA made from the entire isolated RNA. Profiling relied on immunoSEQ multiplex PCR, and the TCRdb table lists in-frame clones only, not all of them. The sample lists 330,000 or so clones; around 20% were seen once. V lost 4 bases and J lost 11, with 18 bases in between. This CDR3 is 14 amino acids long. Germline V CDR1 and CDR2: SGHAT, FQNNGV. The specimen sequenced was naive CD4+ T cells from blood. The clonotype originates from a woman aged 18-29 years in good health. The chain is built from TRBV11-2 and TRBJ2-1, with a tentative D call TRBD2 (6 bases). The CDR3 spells CASSSLKLAGKQFF. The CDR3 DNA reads TGTGCCAGCAGCTCCCTAAAGCTGGCGGGAAAGCAGTTCTTC. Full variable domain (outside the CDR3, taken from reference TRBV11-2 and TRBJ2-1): EAGVAQSPRYKIIEKRQSVAFWCNPISGHATLYWYQQILGQGPKLLIQFQNNGVVDDSQLPKDRFSAERLKGVDSTLKIQPAKLEDSAVYLCASSSLKLAGKQFFGPGTRLTVL.